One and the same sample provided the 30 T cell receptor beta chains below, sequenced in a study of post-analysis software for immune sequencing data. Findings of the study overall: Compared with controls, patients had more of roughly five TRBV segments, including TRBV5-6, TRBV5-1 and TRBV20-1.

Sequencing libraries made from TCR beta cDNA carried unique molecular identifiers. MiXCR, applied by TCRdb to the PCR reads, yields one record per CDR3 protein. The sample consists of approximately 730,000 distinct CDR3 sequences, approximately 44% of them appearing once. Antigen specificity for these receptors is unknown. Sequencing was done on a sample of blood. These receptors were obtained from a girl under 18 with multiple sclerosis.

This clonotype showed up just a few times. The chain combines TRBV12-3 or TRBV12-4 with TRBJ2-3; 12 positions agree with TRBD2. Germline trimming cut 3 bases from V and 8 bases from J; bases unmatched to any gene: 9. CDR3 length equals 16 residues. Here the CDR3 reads CASSFRTSGERGTQYF. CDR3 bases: TGTGCCAGCAGTTTTCGGACTAGCGGGGAGAGGGGTACGCAGTATTTT.

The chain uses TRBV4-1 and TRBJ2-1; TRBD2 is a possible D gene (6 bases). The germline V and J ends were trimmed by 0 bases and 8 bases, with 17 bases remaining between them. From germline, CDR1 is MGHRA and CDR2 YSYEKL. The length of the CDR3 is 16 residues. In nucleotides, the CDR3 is TGCGCCAGCAGCCAAGAAGGCGTGGCCTGGAGGGATGAGCAGTTCTTC. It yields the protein CASSQEGVAWRDEQFF.

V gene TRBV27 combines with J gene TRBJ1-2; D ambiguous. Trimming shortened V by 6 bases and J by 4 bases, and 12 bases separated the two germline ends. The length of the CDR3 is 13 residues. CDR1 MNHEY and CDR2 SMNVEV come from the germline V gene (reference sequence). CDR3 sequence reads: CASSPNIAYGYTF. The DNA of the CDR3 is TGTGCCAGCAGCCCTAACATTGCCTATGGCTACACCTTC.

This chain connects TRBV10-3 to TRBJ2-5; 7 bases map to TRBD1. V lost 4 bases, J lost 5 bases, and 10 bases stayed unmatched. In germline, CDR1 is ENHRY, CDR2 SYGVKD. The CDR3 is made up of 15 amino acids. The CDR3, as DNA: TGTGCCATCAGTGCAGGGACAGTGGCCGGGGAGACCCAGTACTTC. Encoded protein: CAISAGTVAGETQYF.

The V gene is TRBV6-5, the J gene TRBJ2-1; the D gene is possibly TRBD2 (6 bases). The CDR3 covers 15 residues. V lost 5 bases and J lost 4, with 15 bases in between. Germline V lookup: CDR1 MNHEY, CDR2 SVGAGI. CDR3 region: CASSLLANQYNEQFF. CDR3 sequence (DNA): TGTGCCAGCAGTCTTCTAGCGAACCAGTACAATGAGCAGTTCTTC.

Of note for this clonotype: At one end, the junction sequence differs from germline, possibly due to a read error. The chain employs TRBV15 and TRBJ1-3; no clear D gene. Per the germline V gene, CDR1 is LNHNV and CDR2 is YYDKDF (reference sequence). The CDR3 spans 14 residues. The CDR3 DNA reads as TGTGCCACCAGCAGAGAATTTTCTGGTAACACCATATATTTT. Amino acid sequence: CATSREFSGNTIYF.

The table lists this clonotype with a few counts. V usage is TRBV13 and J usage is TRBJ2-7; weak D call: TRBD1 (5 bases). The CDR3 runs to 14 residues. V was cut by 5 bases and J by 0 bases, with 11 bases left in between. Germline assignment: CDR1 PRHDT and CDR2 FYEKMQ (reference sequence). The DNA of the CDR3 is TGTGCCAGCAGCCCTACGACAGACTCCTACGAGCAGTACTTC. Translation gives CASSPTTDSYEQYF. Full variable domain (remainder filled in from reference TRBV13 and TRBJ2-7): AAGVIQSPRHLIKEKRETATLKCYPIPRHDTVYWYQQGPGQDPQFLISFYEKMQSDKGSIPDRFSAQQFSDYHSELNMSSLELGDSALYFCASSPTTDSYEQYFGPGTRLTVT.

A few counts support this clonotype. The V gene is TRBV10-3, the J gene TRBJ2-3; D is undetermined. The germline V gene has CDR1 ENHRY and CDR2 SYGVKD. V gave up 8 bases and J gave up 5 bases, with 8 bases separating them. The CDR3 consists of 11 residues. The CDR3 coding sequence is TGTGCCATCGGATTCAGAGATACGCAGTATTTT. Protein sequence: CAIGFRDTQYF.

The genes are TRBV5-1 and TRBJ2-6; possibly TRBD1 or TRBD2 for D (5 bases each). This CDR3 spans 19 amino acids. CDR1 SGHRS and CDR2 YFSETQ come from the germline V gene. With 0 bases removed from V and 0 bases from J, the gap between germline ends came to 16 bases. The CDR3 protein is CASSLAKGPRSSGANVLTF. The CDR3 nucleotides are TGCGCCAGCAGCTTGGCTAAGGGACCGAGAAGCTCTGGGGCCAACGTCCTGACTTTC. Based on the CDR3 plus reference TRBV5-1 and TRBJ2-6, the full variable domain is KAGVTQTPRYLIKTRGQQVTLSCSPISGHRSVSWYQQTPGQGLQFLFEYFSETQRNKGNFPGRFSGRQFSNSRSEMNVSTLELGDSALYLCASSLAKGPRSSGANVLTFGAGSRLTVL.

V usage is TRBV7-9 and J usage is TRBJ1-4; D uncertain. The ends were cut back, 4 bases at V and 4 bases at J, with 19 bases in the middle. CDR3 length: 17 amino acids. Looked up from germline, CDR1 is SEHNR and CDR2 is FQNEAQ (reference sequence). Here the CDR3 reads CASSYLVRGGINEKLFF. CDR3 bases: TGTGCCAGCAGCTACCTGGTTCGGGGAGGGATTAATGAAAAACTGTTTTTT.

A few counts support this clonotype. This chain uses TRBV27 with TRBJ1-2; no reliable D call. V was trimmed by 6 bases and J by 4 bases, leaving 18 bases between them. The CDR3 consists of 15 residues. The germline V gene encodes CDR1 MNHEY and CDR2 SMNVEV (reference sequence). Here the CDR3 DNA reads TGTGCCAGCAGCAACTCGGCCCCAGAATTCTATGGCTACACCTTC. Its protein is CASSNSAPEFYGYTF.

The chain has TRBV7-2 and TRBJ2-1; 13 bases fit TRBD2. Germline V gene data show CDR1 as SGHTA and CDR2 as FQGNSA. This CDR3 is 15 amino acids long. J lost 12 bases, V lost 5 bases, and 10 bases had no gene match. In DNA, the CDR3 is TGTGCCAGCAGCCCCCCGGGACTAGCGGGACGGGGGCAGTTCTTC. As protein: CASSPPGLAGRGQFF.

Here the CDR3 reads CASGFGSEQTQYF. CDR3 coding DNA: TGTGCCAGCGGTTTCGGCAGCGAGCAGACCCAGTACTTC. This chain uses TRBV6-5 with TRBJ2-5; D is undetermined. V shed 8 bases and J shed 6 bases, with 16 bases lying between them. Per the germline V gene, CDR1 is MNHEY and CDR2 is SVGAGI. This CDR3 has 13 residues.

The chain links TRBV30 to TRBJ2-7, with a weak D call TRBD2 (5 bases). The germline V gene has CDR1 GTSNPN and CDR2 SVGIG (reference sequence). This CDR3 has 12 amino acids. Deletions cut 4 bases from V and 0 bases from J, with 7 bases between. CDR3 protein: CAWIRGSYEQYF. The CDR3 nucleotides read TGTGCCTGGATCCGGGGCTCCTACGAGCAGTACTTC.

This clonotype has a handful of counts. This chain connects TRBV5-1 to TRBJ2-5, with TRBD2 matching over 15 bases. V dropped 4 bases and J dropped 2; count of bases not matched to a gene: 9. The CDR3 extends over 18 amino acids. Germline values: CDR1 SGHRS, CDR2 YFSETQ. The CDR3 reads CASSGRGLAGGLQETQYF. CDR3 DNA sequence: TGCGCCAGCAGCGGCCGGGGACTAGCGGGAGGTCTACAAGAGACCCAGTACTTC.

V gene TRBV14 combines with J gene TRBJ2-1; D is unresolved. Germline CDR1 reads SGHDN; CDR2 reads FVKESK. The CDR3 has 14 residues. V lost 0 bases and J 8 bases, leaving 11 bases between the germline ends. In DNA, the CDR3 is TGTGCCAGCAGCCAAGAATCGCCCCTGGATGAGCAGTTCTTC. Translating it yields CASSQESPLDEQFF.

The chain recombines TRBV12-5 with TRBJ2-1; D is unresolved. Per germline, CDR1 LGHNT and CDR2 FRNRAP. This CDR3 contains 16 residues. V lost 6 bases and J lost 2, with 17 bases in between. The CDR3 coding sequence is TGTGCTAGTGGAAACCCCTCCCTAGGCCCCTACAATGAGCAGTTCTTC. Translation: CASGNPSLGPYNEQFF.

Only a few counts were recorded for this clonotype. The CDR3 bases are TGCAGCGTAAAAATACAGGGCTACGAGCAGTACTTC. Its translation: CSVKIQGYEQYF. V and J are TRBV29-1 and TRBJ2-7; tentative D call: TRBD1 (6 bases). Germline CDR1 is SQVTM and CDR2 is ANQGSEA. V lost 6 bases, J lost 3 bases, and 12 bases lay in between. The CDR3 consists of 12 residues.

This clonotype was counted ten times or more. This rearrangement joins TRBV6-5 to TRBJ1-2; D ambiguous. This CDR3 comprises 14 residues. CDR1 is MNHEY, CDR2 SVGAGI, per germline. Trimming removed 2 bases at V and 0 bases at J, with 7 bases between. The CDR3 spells CASSYEGSNYGYTF. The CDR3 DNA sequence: TGTGCCAGCAGTTACGAGGGATCTAACTATGGCTACACCTTC.

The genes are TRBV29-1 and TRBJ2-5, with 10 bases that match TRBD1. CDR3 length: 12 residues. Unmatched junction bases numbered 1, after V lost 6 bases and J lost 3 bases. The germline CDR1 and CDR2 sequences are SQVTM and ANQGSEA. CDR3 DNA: TGCAGCGTAGGGACAGGGGAAGAGACCCAGTACTTC. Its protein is CSVGTGEETQYF.

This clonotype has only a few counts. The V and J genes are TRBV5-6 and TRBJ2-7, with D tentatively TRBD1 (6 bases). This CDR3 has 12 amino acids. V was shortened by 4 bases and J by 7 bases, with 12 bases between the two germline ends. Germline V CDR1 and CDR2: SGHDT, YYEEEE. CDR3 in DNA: TGTGCCAGCAGCACCTGGGACAATGAGCAGTACTTC. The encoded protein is CASSTWDNEQYF.

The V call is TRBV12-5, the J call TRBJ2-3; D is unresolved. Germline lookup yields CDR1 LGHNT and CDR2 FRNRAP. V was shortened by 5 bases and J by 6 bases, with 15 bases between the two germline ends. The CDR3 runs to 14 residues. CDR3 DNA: TGTGCTAGTGGTCCATGGACCTCACCCGATACGCAGTATTTT. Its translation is CASGPWTSPDTQYF. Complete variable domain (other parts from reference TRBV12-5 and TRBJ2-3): DARVTQTPRHKVTEMGQEVTMRCQPILGHNTVFWYRQTMMQGLELLAYFRNRAPLDDSGMPKDRFSAEMPDATLATLKIQPSEPRDSAVYFCASGPWTSPDTQYFGPGTRLTVL.

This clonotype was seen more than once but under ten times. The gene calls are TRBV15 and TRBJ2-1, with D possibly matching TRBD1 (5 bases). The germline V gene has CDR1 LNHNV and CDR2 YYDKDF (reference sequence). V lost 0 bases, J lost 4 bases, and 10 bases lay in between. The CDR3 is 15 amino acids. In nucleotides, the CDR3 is TGTGCCACCAGCAGAGATCAGGGCCTGTACAATGAGCAGTTCTTC. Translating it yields CATSRDQGLYNEQFF.

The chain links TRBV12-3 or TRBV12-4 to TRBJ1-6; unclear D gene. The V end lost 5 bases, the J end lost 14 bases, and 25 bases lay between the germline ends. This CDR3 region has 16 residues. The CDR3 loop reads CASSRTPDVPTKTLHF. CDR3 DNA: TGTGCCAGCAGTCGGACTCCAGATGTCCCCACTAAAACCCTCCACTTT.

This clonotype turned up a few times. CDR3 sequence reads: CASSFRTSGSYNEQFF. In DNA form, the CDR3 reads TGTGCCAGCTCATTTCGGACTAGCGGCTCCTACAATGAGCAGTTCTTC. The chain joins TRBV18 to TRBJ2-1, with 10 positions matching TRBD2. CDR3 length: 16 amino acids. The V and J ends lost 5 bases and 0 bases, in that order; junction bases with no gene match: 4. Germline V lookup: CDR1 KGHSH, CDR2 LQKENI.

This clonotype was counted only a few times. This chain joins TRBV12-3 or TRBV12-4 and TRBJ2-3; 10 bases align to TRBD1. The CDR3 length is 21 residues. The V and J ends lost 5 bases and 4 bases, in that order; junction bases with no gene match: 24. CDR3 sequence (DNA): TGTGCCAGCAGTCCAGGGACAGGGGATGGCGGGAGGTTTGGTTACGCAGATACGCAGTATTTT. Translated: CASSPGTGDGGRFGYADTQYF.

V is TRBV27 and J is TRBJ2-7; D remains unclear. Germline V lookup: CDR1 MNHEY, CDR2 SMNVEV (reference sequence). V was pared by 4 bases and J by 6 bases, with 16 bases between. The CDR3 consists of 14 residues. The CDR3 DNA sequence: TGTGCCAGCAGTTCTTTTAGGAGTGGCAGCGAGCAGTACTTC. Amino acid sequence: CASSSFRSGSEQYF.

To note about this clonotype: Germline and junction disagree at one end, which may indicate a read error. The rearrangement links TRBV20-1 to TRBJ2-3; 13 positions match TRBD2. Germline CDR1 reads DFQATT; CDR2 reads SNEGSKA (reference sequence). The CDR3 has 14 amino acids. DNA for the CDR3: TGCAGTGCTGGGACTAGCGGGGACACAGATATGCAGTATTTT. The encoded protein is CSAGTSGDTDMQYF.

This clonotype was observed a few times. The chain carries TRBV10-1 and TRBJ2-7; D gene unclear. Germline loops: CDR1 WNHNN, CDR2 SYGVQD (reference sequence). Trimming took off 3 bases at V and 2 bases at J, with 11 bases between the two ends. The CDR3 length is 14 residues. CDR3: CASSDGVKTYEQYF. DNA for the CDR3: TGCGCCAGCAGTGATGGGGTAAAAACCTACGAGCAGTACTTC.

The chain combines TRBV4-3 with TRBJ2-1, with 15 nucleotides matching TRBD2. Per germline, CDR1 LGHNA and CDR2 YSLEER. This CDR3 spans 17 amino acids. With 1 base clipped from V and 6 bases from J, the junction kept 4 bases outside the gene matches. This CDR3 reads CASSQGGLAGGLNEQFF. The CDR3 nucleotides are TGCGCCAGCAGCCAAGGGGGACTAGCGGGGGGTCTCAATGAGCAGTTCTTC.